The text below deals with one TCR beta chain. CDR3 length equals 15 residues. V was trimmed by 6 bases and J by 5 bases, leaving 19 bases between them. Germline V gene data show CDR1 as SGHAT and CDR2 as FQDESV (reference sequence). Repertoires were generated with immunoSEQ multiplex PCR, while TCRdb's copy carries only in-frame clones and drops some. The profile covers 300,000 to 400,000 clones, with approximately 88% appearing a single time and 1.5% to 2% taken by the ten largest. The sample belongs to a study of blood T cell repertoires in COVID-19. The J gene is TRBJ2-5, the V gene TRBV11-1, with D possibly TRBD2 on 5 matching bases. The receptor was isolated from a woman aged 25 to 39 with COVID-19, enrolled during active disease. The source material was peripheral blood. CDR3 nucleotides: TGTGCCAGCAGTCCTTCCGGGATAAAGCTGGAGACCCAGTACTTC. This codes for CASSPSGIKLETQYF.